Reported below is one T cell receptor beta chain. CDR3 length equals 15 residues. The V gene's germline CDR1 is SGHAT and CDR2 FQNNGV. V lost 5 bases, J lost 0 bases, and 3 bases stayed unmatched. Some clones are missing from TCRdb's copy, which holds only in-frame ones; the method was immunoSEQ multiplex PCR. The repertoire holds around 190,000 clones, with roughly nine tenths as singletons. The data originate from a study of blood T cell repertoires in COVID-19. Overall study context: The analysed material was cDNA or gDNA that came from T cells, B-cell-depleted T cells, or PBMCs.

What was sequenced was peripheral blood. The J gene is TRBJ2-2, the V gene TRBV11-2; TRBD1 matches 7 bases. The origin of this receptor is a man in his late teens or twenties who had recovered from COVID-19. The CDR3 region is CASSPGQANTGELFF. In DNA form, the CDR3 reads TGTGCCAGCAGCCCAGGACAGGCGAACACCGGGGAGCTGTTTTTT.